This T cell receptor beta chain derives from a study of long-term antiretroviral therapy in people with HIV. Notes on the study in general: No data on ART adherence, viral resistance or therapy changes.

The authors ran the immunoSEQ assay, v3.0, at survey level. Clones were sequenced by immunoSEQ multiplex PCR, and TCRdb holds only the in-frame ones, with some missing. Seen here are 20,000 to 25,000 clones, under 90% observed once, and the top ten hold 9.5% to 12%. In regard to this clone: The antigen is not known.

Donors needed at least one pre-ART PBMC sample plus at least two post-ART samples. The germline V gene has CDR1 SNHLY and CDR2 FYNNEI. CDR3 size: 15 residues. Trimming cost V 6 bases and J 3 bases; bases outside gene matches: 5. The sequences come from unsorted PBMCs, collected 2.4 years after starting antiretroviral therapy. The gene calls are TRBV2 and TRBJ2-5; 12 nucleotides align to TRBD2. This receptor was obtained from a man in his forties with HIV. The CDR3 sequence: CASRGLAGTEETQYF. The CDR3 nucleotides read TGTGCCAGCAGAGGACTAGCGGGGACTGAAGAGACCCAGTACTTC.